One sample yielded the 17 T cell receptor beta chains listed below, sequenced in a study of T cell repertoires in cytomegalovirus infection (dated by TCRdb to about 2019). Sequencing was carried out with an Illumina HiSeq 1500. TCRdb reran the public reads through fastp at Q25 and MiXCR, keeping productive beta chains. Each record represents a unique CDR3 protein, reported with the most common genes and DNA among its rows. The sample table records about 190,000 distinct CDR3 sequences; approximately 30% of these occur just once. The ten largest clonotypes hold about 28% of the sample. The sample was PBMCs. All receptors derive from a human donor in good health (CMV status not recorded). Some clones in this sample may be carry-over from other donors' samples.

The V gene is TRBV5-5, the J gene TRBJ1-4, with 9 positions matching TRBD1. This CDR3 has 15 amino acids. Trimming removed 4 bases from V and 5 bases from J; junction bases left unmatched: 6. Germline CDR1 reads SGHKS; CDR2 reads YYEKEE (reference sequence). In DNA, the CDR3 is TGTGCCAGCAGCACCACAGGGGGCCGAAATGAAAAACTGTTTTTT. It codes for CASSTTGGRNEKLFF.

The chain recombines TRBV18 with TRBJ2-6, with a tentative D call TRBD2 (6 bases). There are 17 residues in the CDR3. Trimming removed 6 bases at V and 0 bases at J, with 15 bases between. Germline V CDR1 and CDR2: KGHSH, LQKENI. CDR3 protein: CASSNQGGNSGANVLTF. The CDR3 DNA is TGTGCCAGCTCCAACCAAGGCGGGAACTCTGGGGCCAACGTCCTGACTTTC.

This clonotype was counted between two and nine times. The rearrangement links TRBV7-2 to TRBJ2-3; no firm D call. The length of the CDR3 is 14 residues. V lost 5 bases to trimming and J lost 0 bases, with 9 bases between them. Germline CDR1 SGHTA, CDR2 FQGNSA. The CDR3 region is CASSTPVSTDTQYF. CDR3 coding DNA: TGTGCCAGCAGCACCCCTGTTAGCACAGATACGCAGTATTTT.

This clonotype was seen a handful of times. Written as DNA, the CDR3 is TGTGCCAGCAGCCGACAGGGGAAGAGCAATCAGCCCCAGCATTTT. Its protein is CASSRQGKSNQPQHF. This chain uses TRBV6-6 with TRBJ1-5; 8 positions agree with TRBD1. CDR3 length: 15 residues. Germline-derived CDR1 and CDR2 are MNHNY and SVGAGI (reference sequence). Trimming took 6 bases from V and 1 from J; bases not matched to a gene: 5.

This CDR3 is CASSFSNYGYTF. DNA for the CDR3: TGTGCCAGCAGTTTCTCTAACTATGGCTACACCTTC. The chain employs TRBV12-3 or TRBV12-4 and TRBJ1-2; unclear D gene. V lost 3 bases and J lost 0, with 2 bases in between. The CDR3 sequence is 12 residues long.

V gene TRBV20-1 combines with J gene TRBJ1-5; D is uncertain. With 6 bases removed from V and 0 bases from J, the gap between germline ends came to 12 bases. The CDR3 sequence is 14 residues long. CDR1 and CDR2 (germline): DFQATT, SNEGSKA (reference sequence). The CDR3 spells CSATTSYSNQPQHF. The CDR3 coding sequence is TGCAGTGCCACGACATCTTATAGCAATCAGCCCCAGCATTTT.

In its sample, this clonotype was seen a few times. DNA for the CDR3: TGTGCCAGCAGGAGAATGACAGGGGGCCCTTCGGGCTATGGCTACACCTTC. Protein: CASRRMTGGPSGYGYTF. The chain carries TRBV2 and TRBJ1-2, with 10 bases fitting TRBD1. This CDR3 comprises 17 residues. The trim removed 6 bases at V and 4 bases at J, leaving 14 bases unmatched. Per germline, CDR1 SNHLY and CDR2 FYNNEI.

CDR3 nucleotide sequence: TGTGCCACCAGCAGAGAGGGGAGGGCGGGCGCCTACGAGCAGTACTTC. Translating it yields CATSREGRAGAYEQYF. V usage is TRBV15 and J usage is TRBJ2-7; 7 positions match TRBD2. The CDR3 has 16 residues. The V gene's germline CDR1 is LNHNV and CDR2 YYDKDF (reference sequence). With 0 bases clipped from V and 2 bases from J, the junction kept 7 bases outside the gene matches.

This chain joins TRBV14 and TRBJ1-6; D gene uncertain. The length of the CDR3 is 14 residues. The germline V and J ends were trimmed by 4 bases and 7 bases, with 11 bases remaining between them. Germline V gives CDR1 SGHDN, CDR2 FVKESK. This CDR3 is CASSPEVRNSPLHF. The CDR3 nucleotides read TGTGCCAGCAGCCCGGAAGTTCGCAATTCACCCCTCCACTTT.

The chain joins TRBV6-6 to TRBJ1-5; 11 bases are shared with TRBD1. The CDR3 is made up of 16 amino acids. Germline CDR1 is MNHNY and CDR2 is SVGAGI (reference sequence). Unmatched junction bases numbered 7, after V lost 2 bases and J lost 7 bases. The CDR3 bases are TGTGCCAGCAGTTACAGCGGGACAGGGGGGGAACAGCCCCAGCATTTT. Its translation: CASSYSGTGGEQPQHF.

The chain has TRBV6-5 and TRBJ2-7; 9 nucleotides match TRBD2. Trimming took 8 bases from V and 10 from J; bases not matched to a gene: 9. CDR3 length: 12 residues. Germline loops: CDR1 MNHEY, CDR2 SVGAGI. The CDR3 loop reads CASRGAGGHQYF. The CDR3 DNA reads TGTGCCAGCCGGGGAGCGGGGGGCCACCAGTACTTC.

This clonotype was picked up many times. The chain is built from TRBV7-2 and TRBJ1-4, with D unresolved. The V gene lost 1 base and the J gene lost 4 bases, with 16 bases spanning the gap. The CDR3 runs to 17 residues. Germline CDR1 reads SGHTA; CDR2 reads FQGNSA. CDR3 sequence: CASSLDTRLLYNEKLFF. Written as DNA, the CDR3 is TGTGCCAGCAGCTTAGATACTCGACTCCTATATAATGAAAAACTGTTTTTT.

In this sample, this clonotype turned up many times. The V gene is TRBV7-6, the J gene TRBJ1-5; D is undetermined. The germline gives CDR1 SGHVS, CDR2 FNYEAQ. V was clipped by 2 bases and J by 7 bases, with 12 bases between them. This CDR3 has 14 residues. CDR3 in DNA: TGTGCCAGCAGCTTAAGCAGATCTGGACAGCCCCAGCATTTT. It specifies CASSLSRSGQPQHF.

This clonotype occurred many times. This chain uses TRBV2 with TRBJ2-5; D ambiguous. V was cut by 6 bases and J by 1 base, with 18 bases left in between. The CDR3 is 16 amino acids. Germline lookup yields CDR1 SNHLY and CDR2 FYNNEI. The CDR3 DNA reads TGTGCCAGCAGCGGGCAGCCAAATCCTATCCAAGAGACCCAGTACTTC. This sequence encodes CASSGQPNPIQETQYF.

CDR3: CASTENGGYNEQFF. DNA of the CDR3: TGTGCCAGCACCGAGAACGGCGGGTACAATGAGCAGTTCTTC. The chain recombines TRBV6-5 with TRBJ2-1, with a possible D match to TRBD2 (5 bases). The CDR3 is 14 amino acids. Trimming pared 7 bases from V and 4 bases from J, leaving 14 bases between. CDR1 is MNHEY, CDR2 SVGAGI, per germline.

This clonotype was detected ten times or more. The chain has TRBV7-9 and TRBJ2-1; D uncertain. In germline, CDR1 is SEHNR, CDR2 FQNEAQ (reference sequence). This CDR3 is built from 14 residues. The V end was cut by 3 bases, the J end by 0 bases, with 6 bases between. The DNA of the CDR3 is TGTGCCAGCAGCTTCCAGAGCTCCTACAATGAGCAGTTCTTC. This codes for CASSFQSSYNEQFF. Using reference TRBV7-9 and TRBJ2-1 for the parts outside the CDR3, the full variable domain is DTGVSQNPRHKITKRGQNVTFRCDPISEHNRLYWYRQTLGQGPEFLTYFQNEAQLEKSRLLSDRFSAERPKGSFSTLEIQRTEQGDSAMYLCASSFQSSYNEQFFGPGTRLTVL.

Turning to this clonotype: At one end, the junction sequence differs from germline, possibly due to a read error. The CDR3 loop is CASSVGKGYTF. The CDR3 bases are TGCGCCAGCAGTGTGGGAAAAGGCTATACCTTC. The genes are TRBV10-2 and TRBJ1-2; D remains unclear. The V gene's germline CDR1 is WSHSY and CDR2 SAAADI. CDR3 size: 11 residues.